This is a list of T cell receptor beta chains from one sample in a study of technical replicates of blood from a few donors. The protocol was immunoSEQ multiplex PCR, while the TCRdb copy is restricted to in-frame clones and leaves out a portion. The sample includes 9,500 to 15,000 clones, 94% of them seen just once. Sequencing used PBMCs. These TCRs come from a human donor in good health. Both conserved end residues are part of each CDR3. D genes are given only for firm matches. Where a row states a size, it is once, few, many or the class of an expanded clone; other rows omit it.

D gene: TRBD2; clone size: .; J gene: TRBJ2-3; CDR3 length: 16; V gene: TRBV27; CDR3 protein: CASSSLGSGSTDTQYF; CDR3 DNA: TGTGCCAGCAGTTCCTTGGGGAGCGGGAGTACAGATACGCAGTATTTT
D gene: TRBD2; clone size: once; J gene: TRBJ2-7; CDR3 length: 13; V gene: TRBV5-6; CDR3 protein: CASSPGLEYEQYF; CDR3 DNA: TGTGCCAGCAGCCCAGGACTAGAATACGAGCAGTACTTC
D gene: TRBD2; clone size: .; J gene: TRBJ2-1; CDR3 length: 15; V gene: TRBV5-1; CDR3 protein: CASSTLAGTRNEQFF; CDR3 DNA: TGCGCCAGCAGCACTCTAGCGGGAACGCGTAATGAGCAGTTCTTC
D gene: TRBD2; clone size: .; J gene: TRBJ2-1; CDR3 length: 14; V gene: TRBV7-2; CDR3 protein: CASRGLAEYNEQFF; CDR3 DNA: TGTGCCAGCCGGGGACTAGCGGAGTACAATGAGCAGTTCTTC
D gene: .; clone size: .; J gene: TRBJ2-1; CDR3 length: 13; V gene: TRBV10-3; CDR3 protein: CAISETSYNEQFF; CDR3 DNA: TGTGCCATCAGTGAGACTAGCTACAATGAGCAGTTCTTC
D gene: TRBD2; clone size: .; J gene: TRBJ2-1; CDR3 length: 14; V gene: TRBV28; CDR3 protein: CASSRLAGAPRQFF; CDR3 DNA: TGTGCCAGCAGTCGTCTAGCGGGGGCCCCTCGTCAGTTCTTC
D gene: .; clone size: .; J gene: TRBJ2-7; CDR3 length: 13; V gene: TRBV5-1; CDR3 protein: CASSVPGTYEQYF; CDR3 DNA: TGCGCCAGCAGCGTACCGGGAACCTACGAGCAGTACTTC
D gene: .; clone size: .; J gene: TRBJ2-5; CDR3 length: 12; V gene: TRBV29-1; CDR3 protein: CSGSGSYETQYF; CDR3 DNA: TGCAGCGGCTCCGGGTCTTATGAGACCCAGTACTTC
D gene: .; clone size: .; J gene: TRBJ2-7; CDR3 length: 13; V gene: TRBV7-7; CDR3 protein: CASSSGSHYEQYF; CDR3 DNA: TGTGCCAGCAGCTCGGGGTCCCACTACGAGCAGTACTTC
D gene: .; clone size: .; J gene: TRBJ2-1; CDR3 length: 12; V gene: TRBV6-4; CDR3 protein: CASSDSGGEQFF; CDR3 DNA: TGTGCCAGCAGTGACTCGGGGGGTGAGCAGTTCTTC
D gene: TRBD1; clone size: .; J gene: TRBJ2-2; CDR3 length: 14; V gene: TRBV7-6; CDR3 protein: CASSSGQGSGELFF; CDR3 DNA: TGTGCCAGCAGTAGCGGACAGGGCAGCGGGGAGCTGTTTTTT
D gene: TRBD2; clone size: .; J gene: TRBJ2-1; CDR3 length: 14; V gene: TRBV2; CDR3 protein: CASSEAGTSYEQFF; CDR3 DNA: TGTGCCAGCAGTGAAGCGGGGACTAGCTATGAGCAGTTCTTC
D gene: TRBD2; clone size: few; J gene: TRBJ2-7; CDR3 length: 12; V gene: TRBV29-1; CDR3 protein: CSVGQGGNEQYF; CDR3 DNA: TGCAGCGTTGGGCAGGGAGGGAACGAGCAGTACTTC
D gene: .; clone size: .; J gene: TRBJ2-2; CDR3 length: 16; V gene: TRBV10-1; CDR3 protein: CASSEDWPAGTGELFF; CDR3 DNA: TGCGCCAGCAGTGAGGACTGGCCAGCGGGCACCGGGGAGCTGTTTTTT
D gene: .; clone size: .; J gene: TRBJ2-1; CDR3 length: 11; V gene: TRBV5-6; CDR3 protein: CASSLLNEQFF; CDR3 DNA: TGTGCCAGCAGCTTGCTCAATGAGCAGTTCTTC
D gene: TRBD1; clone size: .; J gene: TRBJ1-5; CDR3 length: 15; V gene: TRBV4-1; CDR3 protein: CASSQDQGGYQPQHF; CDR3 DNA: TGCGCCAGCAGCCAAGATCAGGGGGGATATCAGCCCCAGCATTTT
D gene: TRBD2; clone size: .; J gene: TRBJ2-1; CDR3 length: 15; V gene: TRBV2; CDR3 protein: CASSRAGEGYNEQFF; CDR3 DNA: TGTGCCAGCAGTAGAGCGGGAGAGGGCTACAATGAGCAGTTCTTC
D gene: .; clone size: .; J gene: TRBJ1-2; CDR3 length: 12; V gene: TRBV7-2; CDR3 protein: CASSSQGYGYTF; CDR3 DNA: TGTGCCAGCAGCTCCCAGGGTTATGGCTACACCTTC
D gene: TRBD1; clone size: .; J gene: TRBJ2-1; CDR3 length: 15; V gene: TRBV13; CDR3 protein: CASSWRDRGYNEQFF; CDR3 DNA: TGTGCCAGCAGCTGGCGAGACAGGGGTTACAATGAGCAGTTCTTC
D gene: .; clone size: .; J gene: TRBJ2-7; CDR3 length: 14; V gene: TRBV19; CDR3 protein: CASSPQGSLYEQYF; CDR3 DNA: TGTGCCAGTAGTCCACAGGGAAGCCTTTACGAGCAGTACTTC
D gene: TRBD2; clone size: .; J gene: TRBJ2-7; CDR3 length: 15; V gene: TRBV5-1; CDR3 protein: CASSLDAGGAYEQYF; CDR3 DNA: TGCGCCAGCAGCTTGGATGCGGGAGGGGCCTACGAGCAGTACTTC
D gene: .; clone size: .; J gene: TRBJ2-7; CDR3 length: 14; V gene: TRBV6-6; CDR3 protein: CASSYKGEGYEQYF; CDR3 DNA: TGTGCCAGCAGTTACAAGGGGGAGGGCTACGAGCAGTACTTC
D gene: .; clone size: .; J gene: TRBJ1-6; CDR3 length: 14; V gene: TRBV30; CDR3 protein: CAWSTAGGGSPLHF; CDR3 DNA: TGTGCCTGGAGTACAGCGGGAGGCGGTTCACCCCTCCACTTT
D gene: TRBD1; clone size: .; J gene: TRBJ1-2; CDR3 length: 15; V gene: TRBV5-1; CDR3 protein: CASSLGGTDNYGYTF; CDR3 DNA: TGCGCCAGCAGCTTGGGTGGGACAGACAACTATGGCTACACCTTC
D gene: .; clone size: .; J gene: TRBJ1-5; CDR3 length: 13; V gene: TRBV2; CDR3 protein: CASSEDRRQTQHF; CDR3 DNA: TGTGCCAGCAGTGAAGACCGGAGACAGACCCAGCATTTT
D gene: .; clone size: .; J gene: TRBJ2-5; CDR3 length: 13; V gene: TRBV11-3; CDR3 protein: CASSLQSEETQYF; CDR3 DNA: TGTGCCAGCAGCTTACAGTCAGAAGAGACCCAGTACTTC
D gene: .; clone size: .; J gene: TRBJ2-1; CDR3 length: 17; V gene: TRBV15; CDR3 protein: CATQRWPSGGASREQFF; CDR3 DNA: TGTGCCACCCAGCGGTGGCCGTCGGGGGGCGCGAGCCGTGAGCAGTTCTTC
D gene: TRBD2; clone size: .; J gene: TRBJ2-3; CDR3 length: 15; V gene: TRBV5-1; CDR3 protein: CASSLGLAGFDTQYF; CDR3 DNA: TGCGCCAGCAGCCTGGGACTAGCGGGATTTGATACGCAGTATTTT
D gene: TRBD1; clone size: .; J gene: TRBJ2-7; CDR3 length: 16; V gene: TRBV5-1; CDR3 protein: CASSPDGTAPSYEQYF; CDR3 DNA: TGCGCCAGCAGCCCCGACGGGACAGCCCCCTCCTACGAGCAGTACTTC
D gene: .; clone size: .; J gene: TRBJ2-1; CDR3 length: 14; V gene: TRBV9; CDR3 protein: CASSVVPSSNEQFF; CDR3 DNA: TGTGCCAGCAGCGTAGTGCCTAGCAGCAATGAGCAGTTCTTC
D gene: .; clone size: .; J gene: TRBJ1-1; CDR3 length: 14; V gene: TRBV6-6; CDR3 protein: CASSYDRSYTEAFF; CDR3 DNA: TGTGCCAGCAGCTACGACAGGTCTTACACTGAAGCTTTCTTT
D gene: TRBD2; clone size: .; J gene: TRBJ2-2; CDR3 length: 17; V gene: TRBV11-2; CDR3 protein: CASSQEGPGGPSRELFF; CDR3 DNA: TGTGCCAGCAGCCAAGAAGGACCGGGAGGGCCAAGCCGGGAGCTGTTTTTT
D gene: TRBD1; clone size: once; J gene: TRBJ2-5; CDR3 length: 13; V gene: TRBV28; CDR3 protein: CASEQGAGKTQYF; CDR3 DNA: TGTGCCAGCGAACAGGGGGCGGGGAAGACCCAGTACTTC
D gene: .; clone size: .; J gene: TRBJ2-1; CDR3 length: 14; V gene: TRBV27; CDR3 protein: CASSLAGPYNEQFF; CDR3 DNA: TGTGCCAGCAGTTTAGCGGGACCGTACAATGAGCAGTTCTTC
D gene: TRBD2; clone size: .; J gene: TRBJ2-1; CDR3 length: 16; V gene: TRBV11-1; CDR3 protein: CASSSTSGRLYNEQFF; CDR3 DNA: TGTGCCAGCAGTTCCACTAGCGGGAGGCTCTACAATGAGCAGTTCTTC
D gene: TRBD1; clone size: .; J gene: TRBJ2-7; CDR3 length: 16; V gene: TRBV27; CDR3 protein: CASSERTGTGLFEQYF; CDR3 DNA: TGTGCCAGCAGTGAACGCACCGGGACAGGGTTGTTCGAGCAGTACTTC
D gene: .; clone size: .; J gene: TRBJ2-1; CDR3 length: 13; V gene: TRBV5-1; CDR3 protein: CASSLGENNEQFF; CDR3 DNA: TGCGCCAGCAGCTTGGGAGAGAACAATGAGCAGTTCTTC
D gene: .; clone size: .; J gene: TRBJ2-5; CDR3 length: 14; V gene: TRBV6-1; CDR3 protein: CASSLTGNQETQYF; CDR3 DNA: TGTGCCAGCAGTCTCACAGGGAACCAAGAGACCCAGTACTTC
D gene: TRBD1; clone size: once; J gene: TRBJ2-3; CDR3 length: 14; V gene: TRBV11-3; CDR3 protein: CASSSGQGADTQYF; CDR3 DNA: TGTGCCAGCAGCTCGGGGCAGGGGGCAGATACGCAGTATTTT
D gene: .; clone size: .; J gene: TRBJ1-5; CDR3 length: 15; V gene: TRBV6-1; CDR3 protein: CASSEAGGRNQPQHF; CDR3 DNA: TGTGCCAGCAGTGAAGCGGGTGGGAGGAATCAGCCCCAGCATTTT
D gene: TRBD2; clone size: .; J gene: TRBJ2-7; CDR3 length: 15; V gene: TRBV27; CDR3 protein: CASSLGTSGAYEQYF; CDR3 DNA: TGTGCCAGCAGTTTAGGGACTAGCGGGGCCTACGAGCAGTACTTC
D gene: .; clone size: .; J gene: TRBJ1-5; CDR3 length: 14; V gene: TRBV18; CDR3 protein: CASSPGIQNQPQHF; CDR3 DNA: TGTGCCAGCTCACCAGGTATACAGAATCAGCCCCAGCATTTT
D gene: TRBD1; clone size: once; J gene: TRBJ1-2; CDR3 length: 11; V gene: TRBV30; CDR3 protein: CAWGTGVGYTF; CDR3 DNA: TGTGCCTGGGGGACAGGGGTCGGCTACACCTTC
D gene: .; clone size: .; J gene: TRBJ1-5; CDR3 length: 16; V gene: TRBV28; CDR3 protein: CASSPGTYYSNQPQHF; CDR3 DNA: TGTGCCAGCAGTCCAGGGACATACTATAGCAATCAGCCCCAGCATTTT
D gene: .; clone size: .; J gene: TRBJ2-3; CDR3 length: 13; V gene: TRBV27; CDR3 protein: CASTLLGADTQYF; CDR3 DNA: TGTGCCAGCACCCTCTTAGGGGCAGATACGCAGTATTTT
D gene: .; clone size: .; J gene: TRBJ1-5; CDR3 length: 12; V gene: TRBV28; CDR3 protein: CASSLQGQPQHF; CDR3 DNA: TGTGCCAGCAGTTTACAGGGGCAGCCCCAGCATTTT
D gene: .; clone size: once; J gene: TRBJ1-2; CDR3 length: 12; V gene: TRBV5-6; CDR3 protein: CASSFVMSGYTF; CDR3 DNA: TGTGCCAGCAGCTTTGTTATGTCTGGCTACACCTTC
D gene: TRBD2; clone size: .; J gene: TRBJ2-2; CDR3 length: 15; V gene: TRBV6-5; CDR3 protein: CASRSLAGGTGELFF; CDR3 DNA: TGTGCCAGCAGGAGTCTAGCGGGAGGGACCGGGGAGCTGTTTTTT
D gene: TRBD2; clone size: .; J gene: TRBJ2-7; CDR3 length: 17; V gene: TRBV5-1; CDR3 protein: CASSLRPLTREGNEQYF; CDR3 DNA: TGCGCCAGCAGCCTCCGGCCGTTGACGCGGGAGGGAAACGAGCAGTACTTC
D gene: TRBD2; clone size: .; J gene: TRBJ2-7; CDR3 length: 15; V gene: TRBV2; CDR3 protein: CASRRARLAFYEQYF; CDR3 DNA: TGTGCCAGCCGGAGGGCTAGACTAGCCTTCTACGAGCAGTACTTC